This T cell receptor beta chain was recorded in a study of shared clonotypes between healthy human individuals. Nashville, Tennessee was home to all donors, who were Caucasian adults. Trimming took 4 bases from V and 1 from J; bases not matched to a gene: 3. Germline V gene data show CDR1 as SGHRS and CDR2 as YFSETQ. The CDR3 is 14 amino acids. Using immunoSEQ multiplex PCR, the repertoire was profiled, and TCRdb retains in-frame clones only, with some absent. The sample lists some 1,400,000 clones; roughly 97% were seen once. Concerning this clone: Antigen specificity is unknown. The same CDR3 also results from other DNA sequences found in this sample.

Broader study findings: The study generally estimated greater richness for naive than memory subsets. Clonotype sharing among the donors was expected to vary with sequencing depth. Of the naive CD4 clonotypes, roughly 5.2% were shared across a handful of donors.

Sequences were obtained from naive CD4+ T cells sorted from blood. Subset here: CD45RA+ positively selected. The rearrangement links TRBV5-1 to TRBJ2-7; 9 bases align to TRBD1. This clonotype was sampled from a man aged 30-40 years in good health. The CDR3 spells CASSRDRVSYEQYF. The CDR3 coding sequence is TGCGCCAGCAGCCGGGACAGGGTGTCCTACGAGCAGTACTTC.